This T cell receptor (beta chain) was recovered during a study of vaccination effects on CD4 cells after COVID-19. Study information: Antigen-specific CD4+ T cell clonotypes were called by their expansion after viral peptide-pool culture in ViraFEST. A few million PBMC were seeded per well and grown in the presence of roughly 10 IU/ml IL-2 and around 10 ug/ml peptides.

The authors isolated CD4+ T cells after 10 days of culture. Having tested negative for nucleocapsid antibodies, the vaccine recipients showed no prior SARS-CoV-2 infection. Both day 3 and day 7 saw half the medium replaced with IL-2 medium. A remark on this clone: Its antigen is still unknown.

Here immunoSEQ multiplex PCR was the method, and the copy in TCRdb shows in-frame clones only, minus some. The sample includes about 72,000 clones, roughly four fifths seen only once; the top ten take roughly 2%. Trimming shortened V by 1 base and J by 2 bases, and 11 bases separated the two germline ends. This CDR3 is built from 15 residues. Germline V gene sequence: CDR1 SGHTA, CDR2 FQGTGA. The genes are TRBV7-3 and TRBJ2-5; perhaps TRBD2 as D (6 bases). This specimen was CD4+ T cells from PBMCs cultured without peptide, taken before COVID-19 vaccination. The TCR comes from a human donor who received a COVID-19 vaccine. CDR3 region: CASSLSGADQETQYF. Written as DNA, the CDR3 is TGTGCCAGCAGCTTAAGCGGGGCGGATCAAGAGACCCAGTACTTC.